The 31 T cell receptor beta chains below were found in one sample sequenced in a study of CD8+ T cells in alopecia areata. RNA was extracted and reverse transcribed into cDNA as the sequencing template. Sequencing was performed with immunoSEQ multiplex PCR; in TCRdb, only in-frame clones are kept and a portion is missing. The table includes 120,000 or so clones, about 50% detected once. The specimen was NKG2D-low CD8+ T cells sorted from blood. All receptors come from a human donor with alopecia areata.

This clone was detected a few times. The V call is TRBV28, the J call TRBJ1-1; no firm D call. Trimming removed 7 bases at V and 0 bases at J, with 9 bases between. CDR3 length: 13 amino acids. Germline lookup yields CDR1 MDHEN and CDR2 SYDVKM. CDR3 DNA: TGTGCCAGCAAGCCATTCATGAACACTGAAGCTTTCTTT. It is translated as CASKPFMNTEAFF.

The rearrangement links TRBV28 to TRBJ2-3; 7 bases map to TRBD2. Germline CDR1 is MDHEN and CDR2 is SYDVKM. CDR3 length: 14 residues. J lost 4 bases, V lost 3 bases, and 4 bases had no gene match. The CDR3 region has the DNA TGTGCCAGCAGTTTCCGGGGGGATGCAGATACGCAGTATTTT. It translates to CASSFRGDADTQYF.

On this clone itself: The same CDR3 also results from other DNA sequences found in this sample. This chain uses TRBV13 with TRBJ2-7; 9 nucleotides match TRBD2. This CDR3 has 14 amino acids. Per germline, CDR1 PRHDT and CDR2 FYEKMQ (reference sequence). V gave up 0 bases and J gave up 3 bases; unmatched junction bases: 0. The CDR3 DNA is TGTGCCAGCAGCTTAGGGACTAGCGGCTACGAGCAGTACTTC. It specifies CASSLGTSGYEQYF.

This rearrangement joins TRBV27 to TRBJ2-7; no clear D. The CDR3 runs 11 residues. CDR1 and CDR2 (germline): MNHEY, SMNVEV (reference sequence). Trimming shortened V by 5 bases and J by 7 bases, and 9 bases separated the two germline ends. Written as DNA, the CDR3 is TGTGCCAGCAGTACGGCGAGTGAGCAGTACTTC. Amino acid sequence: CASSTASEQYF.

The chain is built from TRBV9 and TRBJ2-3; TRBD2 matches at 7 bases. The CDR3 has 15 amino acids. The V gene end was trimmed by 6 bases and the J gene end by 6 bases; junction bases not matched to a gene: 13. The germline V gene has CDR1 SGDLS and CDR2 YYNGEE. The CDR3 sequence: CASTQRGLPIDTQYF. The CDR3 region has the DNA TGTGCCAGCACCCAGCGGGGACTCCCGATCGATACGCAGTATTTT.

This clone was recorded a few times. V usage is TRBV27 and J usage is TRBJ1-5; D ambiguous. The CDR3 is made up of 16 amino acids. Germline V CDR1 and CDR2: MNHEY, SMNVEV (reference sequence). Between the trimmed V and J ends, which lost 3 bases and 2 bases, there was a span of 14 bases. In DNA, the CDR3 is TGTGCCAGCAGTTTGGGTGAGCCGGGTGGCAATCAGCCCCAGCATTTT. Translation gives CASSLGEPGGNQPQHF.

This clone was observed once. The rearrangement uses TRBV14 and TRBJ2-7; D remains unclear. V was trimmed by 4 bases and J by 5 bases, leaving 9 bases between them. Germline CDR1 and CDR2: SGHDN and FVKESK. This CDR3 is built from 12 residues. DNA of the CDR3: TGTGCCAGCAGCCCCCAGACTCACGAGCAGTACTTC. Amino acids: CASSPQTHEQYF.

CDR3: CASSFEAYEQYF. The CDR3 region has the DNA TGTGCCAGCAGTTTTGAGGCCTACGAGCAGTACTTC. The chain employs TRBV28 and TRBJ2-7; no definite D call. The CDR3 consists of 12 residues. V was shortened by 3 bases and J by 2 bases, with 5 bases between the two germline ends. Germline-derived CDR1 and CDR2 are MDHEN and SYDVKM. The full variable domain, rest sourced from reference TRBV28 and TRBJ2-7, is DVKVTQSSRYLVKRTGEKVFLECVQDMDHENMFWYRQDPGLGLRLIYFSYDVKMKEKGDIPEGYSVSREKKERFSLILESASTNQTSMYLCASSFEAYEQYFGPGTRLTVT.

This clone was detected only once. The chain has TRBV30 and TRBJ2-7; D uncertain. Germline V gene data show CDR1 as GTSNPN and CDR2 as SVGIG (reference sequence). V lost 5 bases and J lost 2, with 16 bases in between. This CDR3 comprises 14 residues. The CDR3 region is CAWAGVNSPYEQYF. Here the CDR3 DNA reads TGTGCCTGGGCTGGGGTTAACAGCCCCTACGAGCAGTACTTC.

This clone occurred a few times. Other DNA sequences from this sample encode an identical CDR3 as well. The CDR3 DNA reads TGCAGCGTTGAGGCTGACGCGAACACCGGGGAGCTGTTTTTT. Translated: CSVEADANTGELFF. This chain uses TRBV29-1 with TRBJ2-2; D gene unclear. V was shortened by 3 bases and J by 0 bases, with 8 bases between the two germline ends. Germline CDR1 is SQVTM and CDR2 is ANQGSEA. CDR3 length equals 14 residues.

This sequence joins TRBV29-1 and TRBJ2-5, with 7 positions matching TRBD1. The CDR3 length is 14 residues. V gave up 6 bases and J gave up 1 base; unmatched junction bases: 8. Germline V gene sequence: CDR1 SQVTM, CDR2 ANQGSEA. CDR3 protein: CSVTTGSVQETQYF. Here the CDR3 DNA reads TGCAGCGTAACGACAGGGAGTGTCCAAGAGACCCAGTACTTC.

The CDR3 reads CSVRLADTDTQYF. The CDR3 DNA reads as TGCAGCGTTAGACTAGCGGATACAGATACGCAGTATTTT. The chain has TRBV29-1 and TRBJ2-3; 9 bases agree with TRBD2. The germline CDR1 and CDR2 sequences are SQVTM and ANQGSEA. CDR3 length equals 13 residues. With 5 bases clipped from V and 3 bases from J, the junction kept 3 bases outside the gene matches.

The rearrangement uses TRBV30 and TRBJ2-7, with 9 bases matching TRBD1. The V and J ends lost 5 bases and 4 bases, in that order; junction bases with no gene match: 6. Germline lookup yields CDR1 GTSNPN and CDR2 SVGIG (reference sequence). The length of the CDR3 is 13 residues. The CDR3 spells CAWDQDRGYEQYF. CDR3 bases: TGTGCCTGGGATCAGGACAGGGGTTACGAGCAGTACTTC.

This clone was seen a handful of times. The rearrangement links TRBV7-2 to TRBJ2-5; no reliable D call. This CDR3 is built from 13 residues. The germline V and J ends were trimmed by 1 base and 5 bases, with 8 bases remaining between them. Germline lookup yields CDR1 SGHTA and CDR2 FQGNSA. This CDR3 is CASSLVSGETQYF. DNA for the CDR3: TGTGCCAGCAGCTTAGTATCCGGGGAGACCCAGTACTTC. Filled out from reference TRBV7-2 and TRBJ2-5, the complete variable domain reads GAGVSQSPSNKVTEKGKDVELRCDPISGHTALYWYRQSLGQGLEFLIYFQGNSAPDKSGLPSDRFSAERTGGSVSTLTIQRTQQEDSAVYLCASSLVSGETQYFGPGTRLLVL.

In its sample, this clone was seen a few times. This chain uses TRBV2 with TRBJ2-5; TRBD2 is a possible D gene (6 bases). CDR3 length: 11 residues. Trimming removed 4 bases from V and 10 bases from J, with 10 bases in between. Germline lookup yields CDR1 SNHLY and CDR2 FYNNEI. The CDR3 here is CASSGGEVQYF. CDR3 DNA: TGTGCCAGCAGTGGAGGGGAGGTCCAGTACTTC.

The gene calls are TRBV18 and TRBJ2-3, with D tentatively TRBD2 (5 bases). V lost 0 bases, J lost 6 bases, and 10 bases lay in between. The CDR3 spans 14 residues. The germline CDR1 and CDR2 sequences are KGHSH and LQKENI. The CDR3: CASSPPASSDTQYF. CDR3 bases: TGTGCCAGCTCACCACCGGCGTCTAGCGATACGCAGTATTTT.

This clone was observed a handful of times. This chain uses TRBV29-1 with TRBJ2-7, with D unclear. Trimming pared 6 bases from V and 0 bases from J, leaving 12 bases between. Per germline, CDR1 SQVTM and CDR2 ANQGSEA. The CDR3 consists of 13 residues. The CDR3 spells CSVAGPSSYEQYF. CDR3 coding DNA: TGCAGCGTCGCCGGCCCTAGCTCCTACGAGCAGTACTTC.

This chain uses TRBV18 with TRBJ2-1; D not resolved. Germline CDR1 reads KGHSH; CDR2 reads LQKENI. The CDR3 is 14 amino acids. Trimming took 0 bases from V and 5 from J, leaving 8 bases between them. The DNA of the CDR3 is TGTGCCAGCTCACCACCGGTGTCAGACAATGAGCAGTTCTTC. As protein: CASSPPVSDNEQFF.

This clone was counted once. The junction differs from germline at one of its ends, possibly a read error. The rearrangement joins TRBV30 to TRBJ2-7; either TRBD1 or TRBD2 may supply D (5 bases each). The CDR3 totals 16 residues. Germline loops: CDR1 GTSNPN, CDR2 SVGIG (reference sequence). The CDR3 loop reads CAGSVQELGSYYEQYF. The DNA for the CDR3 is TGTGCCGGGAGTGTACAGGAGTTAGGGTCCTACTACGAGCAGTACTTC. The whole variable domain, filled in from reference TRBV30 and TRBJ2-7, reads SQTIHQWPATLVQPVGSPLSLECTVEGTSNPNLYWYRQAAGRGLQLLFYSVGIGQISSEVPQNLSASRPQDRQFILSSKKLLLSDSGFYLCAGSVQELGSYYEQYFGPGTRLTVT.

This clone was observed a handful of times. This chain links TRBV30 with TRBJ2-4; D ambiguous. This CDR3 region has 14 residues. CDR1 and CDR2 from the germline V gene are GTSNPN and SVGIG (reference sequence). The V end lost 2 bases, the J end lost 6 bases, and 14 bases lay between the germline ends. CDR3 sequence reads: CAWSPAMDLNIQYF. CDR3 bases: TGTGCCTGGAGTCCAGCGATGGACCTAAACATTCAGTACTTC.

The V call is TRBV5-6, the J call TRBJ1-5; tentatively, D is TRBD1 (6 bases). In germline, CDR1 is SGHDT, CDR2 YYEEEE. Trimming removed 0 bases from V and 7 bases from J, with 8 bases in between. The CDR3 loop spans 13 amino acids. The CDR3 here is CASSLGGGQPQHF. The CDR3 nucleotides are TGTGCCAGCAGCTTGGGCGGGGGCCAGCCCCAGCATTTT. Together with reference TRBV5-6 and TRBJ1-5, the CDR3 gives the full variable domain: DAGVTQSPTHLIKTRGQQVTLRCSPKSGHDTVSWYQQALGQGPQFIFQYYEEEERQRGNFPDRFSGHQFPNYSSELNVNALLLGDSALYLCASSLGGGQPQHFGDGTRLSIL.

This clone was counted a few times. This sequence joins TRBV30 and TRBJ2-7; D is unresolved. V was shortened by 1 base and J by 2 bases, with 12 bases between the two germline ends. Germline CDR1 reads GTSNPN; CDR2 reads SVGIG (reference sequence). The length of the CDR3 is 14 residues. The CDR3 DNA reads TGTGCCTGGAGTGGGCGATCAGCAGCCTACGAGCAGTACTTC. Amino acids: CAWSGRSAAYEQYF.

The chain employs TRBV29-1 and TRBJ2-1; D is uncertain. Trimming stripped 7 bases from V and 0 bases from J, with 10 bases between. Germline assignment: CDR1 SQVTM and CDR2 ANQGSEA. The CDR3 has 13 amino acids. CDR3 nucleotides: TGCAGCGGCGATAGCCTCTCCTACAATGAGCAGTTCTTC. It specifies CSGDSLSYNEQFF.

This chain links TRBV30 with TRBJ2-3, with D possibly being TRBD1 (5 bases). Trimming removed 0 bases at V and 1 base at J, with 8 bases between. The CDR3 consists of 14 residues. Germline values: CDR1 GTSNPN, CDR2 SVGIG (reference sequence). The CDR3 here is CAWSVLGGTDTQYF. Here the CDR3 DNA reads TGTGCCTGGAGTGTGCTAGGGGGCACAGATACGCAGTATTTT.

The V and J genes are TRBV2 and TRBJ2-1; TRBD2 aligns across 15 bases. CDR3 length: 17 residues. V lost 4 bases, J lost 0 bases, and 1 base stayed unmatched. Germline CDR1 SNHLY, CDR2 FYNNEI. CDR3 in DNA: TGTGCCAGCAGTGGGACTAGCGGGGGGGCCTCCTACAATGAGCAGTTCTTC. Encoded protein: CASSGTSGGASYNEQFF.

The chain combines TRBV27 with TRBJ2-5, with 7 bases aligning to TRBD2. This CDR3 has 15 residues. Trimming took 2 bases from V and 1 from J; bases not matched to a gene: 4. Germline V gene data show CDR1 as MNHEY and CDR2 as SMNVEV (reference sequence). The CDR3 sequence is CASSLKVAGQETQYF. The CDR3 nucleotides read TGTGCCAGCAGTTTAAAGGTAGCGGGCCAAGAGACCCAGTACTTC.

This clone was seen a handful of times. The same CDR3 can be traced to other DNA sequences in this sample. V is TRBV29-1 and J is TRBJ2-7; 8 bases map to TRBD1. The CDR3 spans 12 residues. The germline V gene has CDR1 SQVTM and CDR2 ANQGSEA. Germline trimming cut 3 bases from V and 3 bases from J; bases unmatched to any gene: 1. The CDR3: CSVETGDYEQYF. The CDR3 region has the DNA TGCAGCGTTGAGACAGGGGACTACGAGCAGTACTTC.

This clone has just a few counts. The CDR3 DNA reads as TGTGCCAGCAGGGGCTCGGCAGATACGCAGTATTTT. It translates to CASRGSADTQYF. The chain employs TRBV13 and TRBJ2-3; D remains ambiguous. V was pared by 6 bases and J by 4 bases, with 8 bases between. The CDR3 extends over 12 amino acids. Germline V gene lookup returns CDR1 PRHDT and CDR2 FYEKMQ (reference sequence). Full variable domain (remainder filled in from reference TRBV13 and TRBJ2-3): AAGVIQSPRHLIKEKRETATLKCYPIPRHDTVYWYQQGPGQDPQFLISFYEKMQSDKGSIPDRFSAQQFSDYHSELNMSSLELGDSALYFCASRGSADTQYFGPGTRLTVL.

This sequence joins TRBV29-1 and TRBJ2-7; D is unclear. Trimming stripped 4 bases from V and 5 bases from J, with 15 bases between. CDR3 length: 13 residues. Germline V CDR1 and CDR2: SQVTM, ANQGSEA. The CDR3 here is CSVAGPPEDEQYF. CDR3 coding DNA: TGCAGCGTTGCTGGGCCTCCCGAAGACGAGCAGTACTTC.

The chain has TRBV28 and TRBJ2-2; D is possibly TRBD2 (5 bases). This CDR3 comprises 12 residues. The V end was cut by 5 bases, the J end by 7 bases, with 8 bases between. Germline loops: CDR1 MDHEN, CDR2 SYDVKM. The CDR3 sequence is CASSRGIGELFF. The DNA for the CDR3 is TGTGCCAGCAGTCGAGGGATCGGGGAGCTGTTTTTT.

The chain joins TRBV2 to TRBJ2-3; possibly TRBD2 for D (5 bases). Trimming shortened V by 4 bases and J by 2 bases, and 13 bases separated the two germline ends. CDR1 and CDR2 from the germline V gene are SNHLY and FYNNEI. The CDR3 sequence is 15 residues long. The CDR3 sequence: CASSATGTITDTQYF. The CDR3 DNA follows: TGTGCCAGCAGTGCCACGGGAACCATCACAGATACGCAGTATTTT.